This TCR beta chain was recovered during a study of metastatic and nonmetastatic thyroid tumors. Ahead of thyroid surgery, no patient had received treatment of any kind. The CDR3 totals 14 residues. J was trimmed by 9 bases and V by 6 bases; bases with no gene match: 8. Germline CDR1 and CDR2: MNHEY and SVGEGT. MiXCR reprocessed the PCR reads for TCRdb. The sample shows approximately 8,400 clones, around 40% of them seen only once. This clonotype was obtained from a male donor with papillary thyroid cancer or a benign thyroid nodule (not recorded which). Some clones in this sample may be carry-over from other donors' samples. The material sequenced was tumor tissue. This chain links TRBV6-2 or TRBV6-3 with TRBJ1-6; 7 bases match TRBD1. CDR3 coding DNA: TGTGCCAGCAGAACAGGGGCGATCAGTTCACCCCTCCACTTT. Amino acid sequence: CASRTGAISSPLHF.